These T cell receptor beta chains were read from a single sample in a study of PD-1 blockade in classical Hodgkin lymphoma. Sequencing was performed with immunoSEQ multiplex PCR; in TCRdb, only in-frame clones are kept and a portion is missing. The table records under 100,000 clones, 65% to 85% of them present only once. The specimen was peripheral blood mononuclear cells (PBMCs), collected at baseline. The receptors derive from a human donor with classical Hodgkin lymphoma. Both conserved end residues are part of each CDR3. D genes are given only for firm matches. Some rows mark clone size as missing; the rest say once, few, many or name a class of expanded clone.

cdr3_nt: TGTGCCATCAGTGAGCAGCGGGAGGGAGGAGAGACCCAGTACTTC
cdr3_aa: CAISEQREGGETQYF
j_call: TRBJ2-5
cdr3_length: 15
d_call: TRBD2
v_call: TRBV10-3
clone_size: .

cdr3_nt: TGTGCCAGCAGCCCGCCGACTAGCGGAACCTACAATGAGCAGTTCTTC
cdr3_aa: CASSPPTSGTYNEQFF
j_call: TRBJ2-1
cdr3_length: 16
d_call: TRBD2
v_call: TRBV28
clone_size: .

cdr3_nt: TGTGCCATCGCGGGCAGGGATCAAGAGACCCAGTACTTC
cdr3_aa: CAIAGRDQETQYF
j_call: TRBJ2-5
cdr3_length: 13
d_call: .
v_call: TRBV10-3
clone_size: .

cdr3_nt: TGTGCCAGCAGCTTAGGGCAGGGCGAAAAACTGTTTTTT
cdr3_aa: CASSLGQGEKLFF
j_call: TRBJ1-4
cdr3_length: 13
d_call: .
v_call: TRBV7-9
clone_size: .

cdr3_nt: TGTGCCAGCAGTAGGGGAACACCGAACACTGAAGCTTTCTTT
cdr3_aa: CASSRGTPNTEAFF
j_call: TRBJ1-1
cdr3_length: 14
d_call: .
v_call: TRBV6-6
clone_size: .

cdr3_nt: TGTGCCAGCAGCTTAGAGACACAACTCGGGGGGTCACCCCTCCACTTT
cdr3_aa: CASSLETQLGGSPLHF
j_call: TRBJ1-6
cdr3_length: 16
d_call: .
v_call: TRBV7-9
clone_size: .

cdr3_nt: TGTGCCAGCAGCTTGCGACCGCAGGGGGGATGGTTCTACGAGCAGTACTTC
cdr3_aa: CASSLRPQGGWFYEQYF
j_call: TRBJ2-7
cdr3_length: 17
d_call: .
v_call: TRBV5-5
clone_size: .

cdr3_nt: TGTGCCAGCAGCTTAGGCAGCTCCTACAATGAGCAGTTCTTC
cdr3_aa: CASSLGSSYNEQFF
j_call: TRBJ2-1
cdr3_length: 14
d_call: .
v_call: TRBV11-2
clone_size: .

cdr3_nt: TGTGCCAGCAGAACGCCGGGCTGGACGAATGGCTACACCTTC
cdr3_aa: CASRTPGWTNGYTF
j_call: TRBJ1-2
cdr3_length: 14
d_call: .
v_call: TRBV6-5
clone_size: .

cdr3_nt: TGCGCCAGCAGTGAGGACAGGGTCTACGAGCAGTACTTC
cdr3_aa: CASSEDRVYEQYF
j_call: TRBJ2-7
cdr3_length: 13
d_call: TRBD1
v_call: TRBV5-1
clone_size: .

cdr3_nt: TGTGCCAGTAGGGGACAGTATAGCAATCAGCCCCAGCATTTT
cdr3_aa: CASRGQYSNQPQHF
j_call: TRBJ1-5
cdr3_length: 14
d_call: TRBD1
v_call: TRBV19
clone_size: .

cdr3_nt: TGTGCCAGCAGCCCGACAGGAATCAATGACATTCAGTACTTC
cdr3_aa: CASSPTGINDIQYF
j_call: TRBJ2-4
cdr3_length: 14
d_call: .
v_call: TRBV5-6
clone_size: .

cdr3_nt: TGCGCCAGCAGCCAAGAAGGCATCACAGATACGCAGTATTTT
cdr3_aa: CASSQEGITDTQYF
j_call: TRBJ2-3
cdr3_length: 14
d_call: .
v_call: TRBV4-1
clone_size: .

cdr3_nt: TGTGCCAGCAGTGAATGGGCAGGGGTGGACACTGAAGCTTTCTTT
cdr3_aa: CASSEWAGVDTEAFF
j_call: TRBJ1-1
cdr3_length: 15
d_call: .
v_call: TRBV6-1
clone_size: medium-sized

cdr3_nt: TGTGCCAGCTCTCAGGGAACCAGTGAGACCCAGTACTTC
cdr3_aa: CASSQGTSETQYF
j_call: TRBJ2-5
cdr3_length: 13
d_call: .
v_call: TRBV18
clone_size: .

cdr3_nt: TGTGCCAGCGGCTGGGCGGGTTTGGACGAGCAGTACTTC
cdr3_aa: CASGWAGLDEQYF
j_call: TRBJ2-7
cdr3_length: 13
d_call: .
v_call: TRBV28
clone_size: .

cdr3_nt: TGTGCCAGCAGCCAAGAACGGGGGACTAGCAGAAACATTCAGTACTTC
cdr3_aa: CASSQERGTSRNIQYF
j_call: TRBJ2-4
cdr3_length: 16
d_call: TRBD2
v_call: TRBV4-2
clone_size: .

cdr3_nt: TGCGCCAGCAGCAACTCTCCGGGACAGGGGAGAAGAACTAATGAAAAACTGTTTTTT
cdr3_aa: CASSNSPGQGRRTNEKLFF
j_call: TRBJ1-4
cdr3_length: 19
d_call: TRBD1
v_call: TRBV10-1
clone_size: .